Listed below are T cell receptor beta chains from one sample, sequenced in a study of T cell repertoires in cytomegalovirus infection. TCRdb used MiXCR to reprocess the reads, holding one entry per CDR3 protein. The profile shows about 530,000 distinct CDR3 sequences, 26% of them singletons. The sequenced sample was PBMCs. Source of these receptors: a human donor in good health (CMV status not recorded). Some clones in this sample may be carry-over from other donors' samples. Both conserved end residues are part of each CDR3. D genes are given only for firm matches. The listing skips clone size in some rows; elsewhere it reads once, few, many or a size class.

NA TRBJ1-5 TRBV7-2 many CASSLGQINQPQHF TGTGCCAGCAGCTTAGGACAGATTAATCAGCCCCAGCATTTT
NA TRBJ2-2 TRBV6-2/TRBV6-3 NA CASSNYLVGRGELFF TGTGCCAGCAGTAACTACCTAGTGGGCCGCGGGGAGCTGTTTTTT
NA TRBJ1-5 TRBV19 NA CASRAPSPQPQHF TGTGCCAGTCGGGCACCTTCCCCTCAGCCCCAGCATTTT
TRBD1 TRBJ1-5 TRBV11-2 NA CASSHLQGASNQPQHF TGTGCCAGCAGCCACTTACAGGGGGCTAGCAATCAGCCCCAGCATTTT
TRBD2 TRBJ2-7 TRBV20-1 NA CSALGGLAGDEQYF TGCAGTGCTTTAGGAGGACTAGCGGGAGACGAGCAGTACTTC
NA TRBJ1-1 TRBV7-9 NA CASSSTPGPEAFF TGTGCCAGCAGCTCCACACCGGGACCTGAAGCTTTCTTT
NA TRBJ2-2 TRBV27 NA CASSPYSGNTGELFF TGTGCCAGCAGTCCCTATAGCGGGAACACCGGGGAGCTGTTTTTT
NA TRBJ1-4 TRBV7-9 NA CASSLSGLLGTNEKLFF TGTGCCAGCAGCTTAAGTGGCCTCCTGGGAACTAATGAAAAACTGTTTTTT
NA TRBJ1-1 TRBV28 NA CASSPGSAGGTEAFF TGTGCCAGCAGCCCGGGGTCTGCGGGGGGCACTGAAGCTTTCTTT
TRBD2 TRBJ2-2 TRBV7-6 NA CASRTTSGTPSGTGELFF TGTGCCAGCAGAACGACTAGCGGAACGCCCTCGGGGACCGGGGAGCTGTTTTTT
TRBD2 TRBJ2-7 TRBV20-1 NA CSAGPLAGSYEQYF TGCAGTGCAGGGCCACTAGCGGGGTCCTACGAGCAGTACTTC
NA TRBJ1-1 TRBV7-6 NA CASSLLSGQAGAEAFF TGTGCCAGCAGCTTATTAAGTGGCCAGGCGGGCGCGGAAGCTTTCTTT
TRBD1 TRBJ2-1 TRBV7-6 NA CASSVGQGFNEQFF TGTGCCAGCAGTGTGGGACAGGGCTTCAATGAGCAGTTCTTC
NA TRBJ1-1 TRBV7-2 many CASTYGFRVRNTEAFF TGTGCCTCCACCTACGGTTTTAGAGTTAGGAACACTGAAGCTTTCTTT
NA TRBJ1-3 TRBV7-9 many CASSPAGSGNTIYF TGTGCCAGCAGCCCCGCAGGCTCTGGAAACACCATATATTTT
NA TRBJ2-1 TRBV4-3 NA CASSQDERAFQFF TGCGCCAGCAGCCAAGATGAGAGGGCCTTCCAGTTCTTC
NA TRBJ1-5 TRBV19 NA CASSVNRVGQPQHF TGTGCCAGTAGTGTGAACAGGGTAGGTCAGCCCCAGCATTTT
NA TRBJ2-2 TRBV27 many CASSLSVNTGELFF TGTGCCAGCAGTTTGTCCGTGAACACCGGGGAGCTGTTTTTT
TRBD2 TRBJ2-7 TRBV4-1 NA CASSQVIGSGWGEQYF TGCGCCAGCAGCCAAGTCATCGGTAGCGGGTGGGGCGAGCAGTACTTC
NA TRBJ2-1 TRBV7-2 many CASSPGGGSGLYNEQFF TGTGCCAGCAGCCCGGGGGGCGGTAGCGGACTATACAATGAGCAGTTCTTC
NA TRBJ2-1 TRBV11-2 many CASSLGTVVPYNEQFF TGTGCCAGCAGCTTAGGAACAGTGGTTCCCTACAATGAGCAGTTCTTC
NA TRBJ1-1 TRBV7-9 few CASSLEGAAVLEAFF TGTGCCAGCAGCTTAGAAGGGGCCGCCGTCCTAGAAGCTTTCTTT
TRBD2 TRBJ2-5 TRBV11-2 few CASSLDSSGRGETQYF TGTGCCAGCAGCTTAGATTCATCGGGGAGGGGAGAGACCCAGTACTTC
NA TRBJ2-2 TRBV7-2 few CASSLSRWTGELFF TGTGCCAGCAGCTTGTCTCGTTGGACCGGGGAGCTGTTTTTT
TRBD1 TRBJ2-7 TRBV28 many CASGQGPYGDEQYF TGTGCCAGCGGACAGGGACCTTATGGGGACGAGCAGTACTTC
NA TRBJ2-3 TRBV6-2/TRBV6-3 NA CASRGLTASTDTQYF TGTGCCAGCAGGGGACTGACTGCTAGCACAGATACGCAGTATTTT
TRBD1 TRBJ1-2 TRBV7-2 few CASSHGTGGGYGYTF TGTGCCAGCAGCCACGGGACAGGGGGAGGGTATGGCTACACCTTC
NA TRBJ2-1 TRBV3-1 NA CASSQDPVGTGDEQFF TGTGCCAGCAGCCAAGATCCGGTGGGGACGGGGGATGAGCAGTTCTTC
TRBD1 TRBJ1-5 TRBV7-2 many CASSLATGTDQPQHF TGTGCCAGCAGCTTAGCGACAGGGACGGATCAGCCCCAGCATTTT
NA TRBJ2-2 TRBV11-3 NA CASRASLARVGELFF TGTGCCAGCAGGGCGAGCCTAGCTAGGGTCGGGGAGCTGTTTTTT
NA TRBJ1-3 TRBV7-6 few CASSLSVENTIYF TGTGCCAGCAGCTTGTCAGTCGAAAACACCATATATTTT
NA TRBJ1-2 TRBV4-1 NA CASSQPWDANYGYTF TGCGCCAGCAGCCAACCCTGGGACGCTAACTATGGCTACACCTTC
NA TRBJ2-5 TRBV4-1 few CASSQDPYQETQYF TGCGCCAGCAGCCAAGATCCGTACCAAGAGACCCAGTACTTC
NA TRBJ2-1 TRBV18 few CASSPISRANEQFF TGTGCCAGCTCACCAATATCCAGGGCCAATGAGCAGTTCTTC
TRBD1 TRBJ2-7 TRBV7-6 many CASSPGQAPTGTYEQYF TGTGCCAGCAGCCCGGGACAGGCCCCGACCGGGACCTACGAGCAGTACTTC
TRBD2 TRBJ2-1 TRBV6-5 few CASSYLTSGRVVEQFF TGTGCCAGCAGTTACCTGACTAGCGGGAGGGTTGTTGAGCAGTTCTTC
NA TRBJ2-1 TRBV7-9 once CASSLVWTAGGNEQFF TGTGCCAGCAGCTTAGTCTGGACAGCAGGGGGGAATGAGCAGTTCTTC
TRBD2 TRBJ2-1 TRBV7-2 NA CASSARLAGVNEQFF TGTGCCAGCAGCGCCCGACTAGCGGGAGTCAATGAGCAGTTCTTC
TRBD1 TRBJ2-7 TRBV12-3/TRBV12-4 many CASSPGQGTYEQYF TGTGCCAGCAGTCCGGGACAGGGGACCTACGAGCAGTACTTC
NA TRBJ2-3 TRBV7-2 few CASSQGDRTDTQYF TGTGCCAGCAGCCAAGGGGACCGCACAGATACGCAGTATTTT
TRBD1 TRBJ1-5 TRBV27 few CASSDRGSQPQHF TGTGCCAGCAGCGACAGGGGATCTCAGCCCCAGCATTTT
NA TRBJ2-1 TRBV6-6 NA CASGGSYNEQFF TGTGCCAGCGGGGGGTCTTACAATGAGCAGTTCTTC
TRBD1 TRBJ1-2 TRBV7-2 many CASSLDPDRGPRGYTF TGTGCCAGCAGCTTAGATCCGGACAGGGGCCCTAGGGGCTACACCTTC